This T cell receptor beta chain was recovered during a study of Ad26.COV2.S vaccination and SARS-CoV-2 variants. Study context: It was the COV1001 Ad26.COV2.S trial arm that included the donor. Study-level findings and limits: Possibly, TCR breadth and depth analyses underestimated total T cell responses.

The CDR3 runs 17 residues. V gave up 8 bases and J gave up 2 bases, with 24 bases separating them. Germline V gives CDR1 MGHRA, CDR2 YSYEKL. Indicated treatment: roughly 18 received Ad26.COV2.S at low or high dose, single or two shots; a few received placebo; per-sample allocation not given. Sampling happened 63 days after the first vaccine or placebo injection. Boston provided a donor who was an adult aged 18-55 years. Note on this clone: Its matching antigen is unknown.

Repertoires were generated with immunoSEQ multiplex PCR, while TCRdb's copy carries only in-frame clones and drops some. The table has hundreds of thousands of clones, around 89% seen once. V is TRBV4-1 and J is TRBJ1-1; D remains ambiguous. This TCR was sampled from a person aged 18-60 years who received the Ad26.COV2.S COVID-19 vaccine or a placebo. The starting material was peripheral blood, obtained in a trial of Ad26.COV2.S vaccine versus placebo. In DNA form, the CDR3 reads TGCGCCAGCGGAGGCCCCCCCTCCCGACAACGCAACACTGAAGCTTTCTTT. Amino acids: CASGGPPSRQRNTEAFF.